The 13 T cell receptor beta chains below come from one sample, sequenced in a study of T cells in Graves' hyperthyroidism and ophthalmopathy (dated by TCRdb to the late 2010s). The library was built by means of multiplex PCR. The sequencing machine was an Illumina HiSeq 2000. Amplification of TCR beta CDR3 regions was carried out from RNA transcripts. The TCR CDR3 was subjected to a first round of RT-PCR using the HTBI primer set and the Qiagen OneStep RT-PCR kit. TCRdb reprocessing: public reads trimmed at Q25 with fastp, clones called with MiXCR, in-frame beta chains kept. Each CDR3 protein appears once, grouped with its most common genes and DNA. In this sample the table shows nearly 600,000 distinct CDR3 sequences, 12% to 15% of which occur a single time. Roughly 7% of the sample is in the top ten clones. The specimen sequenced was blood. The receptors derive from a woman younger than 35 with Graves' ophthalmopathy.

This clonotype has only one observation. A much larger clonotype is one base distant, so this may be a read error. V is TRBV7-2 and J is TRBJ1-5, with a possible D match to TRBD1 (5 bases). V was pared by 5 bases and J by 2 bases, with 16 bases between. The germline V gene encodes CDR1 SGHTA and CDR2 FQGNSA. This CDR3 contains 16 residues. The CDR3 DNA sequence: TGTGCCAGCAGCCTCACTCAGGGAAGGGGCAATCAGCCCCAGCATTTT. Protein product: CASSLTQGRGNQPQHF. The variable domain in full, with the rest retrieved from reference TRBV7-2 and TRBJ1-5, is GAGVSQSPSNKVTEKGKDVELRCDPISGHTALYWYRQSLGQGLEFLIYFQGNSAPDKSGLPSDRFSAERTGGSVSTLTIQRTQQEDSAVYLCASSLTQGRGNQPQHFGDGTRLSIL.

This clonotype has ten or more counts. CDR3 region: CSARSAVQETQYF. CDR3 DNA sequence: TGCAGTGCTAGATCCGCTGTCCAAGAGACCCAGTACTTC. This chain uses TRBV20-1 with TRBJ2-5; D is ambiguous. V gave up 2 bases and J gave up 1 base, with 8 bases separating them. Germline loops: CDR1 DFQATT, CDR2 SNEGSKA (reference sequence). The CDR3 consists of 13 residues.

V and J are TRBV7-9 and TRBJ2-7; 11 bases match TRBD2. V lost 4 bases and J lost 7; bases outside the gene matches: 9. Per the germline V gene, CDR1 is SEHNR and CDR2 is FQNEAQ (reference sequence). This CDR3 spans 15 amino acids. The CDR3 DNA is TGTGCCAGCAGCTCCGCTAGCGGGAGGTGGGGGGAGCAGTACTTC. Translated, it gives CASSSASGRWGEQYF.

The J gene is TRBJ2-1, the V gene TRBV5-1, with 9 bases matching TRBD2. Germline values: CDR1 SGHRS, CDR2 YFSETQ. This CDR3 is 15 amino acids long. V was pared by 2 bases and J by 4 bases, with 4 bases of the junction left unmatched. CDR3 residues: CASSFLAGKYNEQFF. CDR3 in DNA: TGCGCCAGCAGCTTTCTAGCGGGGAAATACAATGAGCAGTTCTTC.

This clonotype occurred a few times. This chain uses TRBV24-1 with TRBJ2-3; D is undetermined. Trimming took off 8 bases at V and 4 bases at J, with 9 bases between the two ends. Germline V gene sequence: CDR1 KGHDR, CDR2 SFDVKD. The CDR3 is 12 amino acids. CDR3 in amino acids: CATMDQADTQYF. In DNA form, the CDR3 reads TGTGCCACCATGGATCAGGCAGATACGCAGTATTTT.

At least ten counts were recorded for this clonotype. V usage is TRBV12-3 or TRBV12-4 and J usage is TRBJ2-7; D possibly uses TRBD1 or TRBD2 (5 bases each). The CDR3 length is 12 residues. The V and J ends lost 6 bases and 7 bases respectively, with 13 bases between them. The CDR3 nucleotides read TGTGCCAGCAGGAGGGGTGGTGCTGAGCAGTACTTC. Encoded protein: CASRRGGAEQYF.

The chain recombines TRBV5-5 with TRBJ2-7; 9 bases agree with TRBD1. CDR1 is SGHKS, CDR2 YYEKEE, per germline (reference sequence). The CDR3 spans 15 residues. The V gene end was trimmed by 4 bases and the J gene end by 4 bases; junction bases not matched to a gene: 9. CDR3 loop: CASSGRRDREYEQYF. CDR3 DNA: TGTGCCAGCAGCGGACGACGGGACAGGGAGTACGAGCAGTACTTC.

This clonotype appeared a few times. CDR3 in amino acids: CASSPWTGEGETQYF. DNA for the CDR3: TGTGCCAGCTCACCCTGGACAGGGGAGGGAGAGACCCAGTACTTC. The chain carries TRBV18 and TRBJ2-5; TRBD1 aligns across 9 bases. The length of the CDR3 is 15 residues. J lost 4 bases, V lost 3 bases, and 6 bases had no gene match. CDR1 is KGHSH and CDR2 is LQKENI in the germline V gene.

At least ten counts were recorded for this clonotype. V is TRBV27 and J is TRBJ1-5; D is unclear. Trimming shortened V by 10 bases and J by 6 bases, and 16 bases separated the two germline ends. Germline CDR1 reads MNHEY; CDR2 reads SMNVEV (reference sequence). The CDR3 length is 13 residues. In nucleotides, the CDR3 is TGTGCCACCCAAGGAGGGCTCAGTCAGCCCCAGCATTTT. Residues: CATQGGLSQPQHF.

This clonotype has more than one count but fewer than ten. The chain couples TRBV6-1 to TRBJ1-2; the D gene is possibly TRBD1 (6 bases). The CDR3 runs to 13 residues. The V gene lost 7 bases and the J gene lost 4 bases, with 13 bases spanning the gap. The germline gives CDR1 MNHNS, CDR2 SASEGT. The CDR3 DNA sequence: TGTGCCAGCAAATCAGGGGTTACCTATGGCTACACCTTC. Translating it yields CASKSGVTYGYTF.

At least ten counts were recorded for this clonotype. The chain is built from TRBV28 and TRBJ2-7; a weak D match, TRBD1 (5 bases). CDR1 MDHEN and CDR2 SYDVKM come from the germline V gene. The CDR3 sequence is 14 residues long. V shed 8 bases and J shed 5 bases, with 19 bases lying between them. The CDR3 DNA reads TGTGCCAGCCGTGAGGCAGGGTTGAAAAACGAGCAGTACTTC. Its protein is CASREAGLKNEQYF.

This clonotype has ten or more counts. The chain joins TRBV12-3 or TRBV12-4 to TRBJ1-2; tentatively, D is TRBD1 (5 bases). Trimming shortened V by 1 base and J by 9 bases, and 18 bases separated the two germline ends. The CDR3 is 15 amino acids. CDR3 region: CASSLVSGLSMSYTF. The CDR3 DNA is TGTGCCAGCAGTTTAGTCTCGGGGCTTTCTATGAGCTACACCTTC.

The chain carries TRBV14 and TRBJ2-1, with a tentative D call TRBD1 (6 bases). This CDR3 is 15 amino acids long. In germline, CDR1 is SGHDN, CDR2 FVKESK. V was pared by 0 bases and J by 3 bases, with 9 bases between. The CDR3 protein is CASSQDRTVYNEQFF. In DNA, the CDR3 is TGTGCCAGCAGCCAAGATAGGACAGTCTACAATGAGCAGTTCTTC.